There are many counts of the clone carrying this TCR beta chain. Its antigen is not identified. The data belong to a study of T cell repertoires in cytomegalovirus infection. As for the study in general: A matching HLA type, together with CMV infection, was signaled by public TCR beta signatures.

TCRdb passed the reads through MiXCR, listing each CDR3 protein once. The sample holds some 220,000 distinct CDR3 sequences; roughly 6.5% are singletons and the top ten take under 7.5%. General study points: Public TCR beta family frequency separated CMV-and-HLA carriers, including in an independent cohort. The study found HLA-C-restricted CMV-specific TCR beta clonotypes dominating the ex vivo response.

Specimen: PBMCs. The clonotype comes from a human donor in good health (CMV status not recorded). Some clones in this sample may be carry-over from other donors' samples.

The CDR3, as DNA: TGTGCCAGCAGCGCTCCGGGAACTAGTCTCGCCGAGCAGTACTTC. Translation: CASSAPGTSLAEQYF. The gene calls are TRBV7-2 and TRBJ2-7; D possibly corresponds to TRBD2 (5 bases). The germline gives CDR1 SGHTA, CDR2 FQGNSA. The CDR3 is made up of 15 amino acids. V was shortened by 5 bases and J by 6 bases, with 20 bases between the two germline ends.